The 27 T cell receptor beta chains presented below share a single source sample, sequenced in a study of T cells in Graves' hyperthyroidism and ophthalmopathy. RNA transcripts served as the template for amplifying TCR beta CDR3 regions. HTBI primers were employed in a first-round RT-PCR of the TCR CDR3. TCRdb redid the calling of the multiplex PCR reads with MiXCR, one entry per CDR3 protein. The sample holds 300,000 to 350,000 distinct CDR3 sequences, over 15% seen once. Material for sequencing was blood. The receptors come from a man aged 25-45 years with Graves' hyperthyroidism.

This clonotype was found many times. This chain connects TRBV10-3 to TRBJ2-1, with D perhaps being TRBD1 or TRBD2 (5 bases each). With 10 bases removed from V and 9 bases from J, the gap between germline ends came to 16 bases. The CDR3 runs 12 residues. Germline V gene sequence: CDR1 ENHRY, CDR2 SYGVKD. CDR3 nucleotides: TGTGCCACGAGCCGAGGGGTGGTTGAGCAGTTCTTC. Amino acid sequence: CATSRGVVEQFF.

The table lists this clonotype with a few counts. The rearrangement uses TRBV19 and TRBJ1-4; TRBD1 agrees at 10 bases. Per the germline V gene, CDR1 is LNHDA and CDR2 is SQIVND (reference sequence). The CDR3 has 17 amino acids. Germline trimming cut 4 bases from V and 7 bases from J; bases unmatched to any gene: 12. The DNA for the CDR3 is TGTGCCAGTAGTACCCTCGAGGGACAGGGGTCAATTGAAAAACTGTTTTTT. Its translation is CASSTLEGQGSIEKLFF.

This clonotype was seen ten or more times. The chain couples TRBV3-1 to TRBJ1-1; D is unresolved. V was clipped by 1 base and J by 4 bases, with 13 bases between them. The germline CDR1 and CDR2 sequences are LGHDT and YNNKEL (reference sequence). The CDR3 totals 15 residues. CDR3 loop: CASSQGKGWGTEAFF. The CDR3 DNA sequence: TGTGCCAGCAGCCAAGGGAAGGGATGGGGCACTGAAGCTTTCTTT.

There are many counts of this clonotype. The CDR3 sequence: CSARDSNEQFF. The CDR3 bases are TGCAGTGCCAGGGACAGCAATGAGCAGTTCTTC. The chain links TRBV20-1 to TRBJ2-1, with 7 positions matching TRBD1. The CDR3 runs 11 residues. Germline lookup yields CDR1 DFQATT and CDR2 SNEGSKA (reference sequence). The junction had 2 bases not matched to a gene; V was cut back by 6 bases and J by 6 bases.

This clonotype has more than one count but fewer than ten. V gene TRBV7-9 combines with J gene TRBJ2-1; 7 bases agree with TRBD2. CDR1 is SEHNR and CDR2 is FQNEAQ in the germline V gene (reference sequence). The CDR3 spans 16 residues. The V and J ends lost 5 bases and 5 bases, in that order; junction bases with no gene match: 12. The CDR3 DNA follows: TGTGCCAGCAGCCCCCAAACGACTAGCTCAAACAATGAGCAGTTCTTC. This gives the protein CASSPQTTSSNNEQFF.

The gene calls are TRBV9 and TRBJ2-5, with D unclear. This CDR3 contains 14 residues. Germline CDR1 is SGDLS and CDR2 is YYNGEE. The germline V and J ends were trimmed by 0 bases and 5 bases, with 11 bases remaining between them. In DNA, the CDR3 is TGTGCCAGCAGCGTAGCGGGTTTCAGGGAGACCCAGTACTTC. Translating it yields CASSVAGFRETQYF.

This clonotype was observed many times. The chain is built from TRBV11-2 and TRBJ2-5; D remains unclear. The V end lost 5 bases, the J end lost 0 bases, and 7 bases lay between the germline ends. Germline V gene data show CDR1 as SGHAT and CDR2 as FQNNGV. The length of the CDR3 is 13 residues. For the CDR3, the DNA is TGTGCCAGCAGCCGCCGGGACCAAGAGACCCAGTACTTC. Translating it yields CASSRRDQETQYF. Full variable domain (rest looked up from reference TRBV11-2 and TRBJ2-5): EAGVAQSPRYKIIEKRQSVAFWCNPISGHATLYWYQQILGQGPKLLIQFQNNGVVDDSQLPKDRFSAERLKGVDSTLKIQPAKLEDSAVYLCASSRRDQETQYFGPGTRLLVL.

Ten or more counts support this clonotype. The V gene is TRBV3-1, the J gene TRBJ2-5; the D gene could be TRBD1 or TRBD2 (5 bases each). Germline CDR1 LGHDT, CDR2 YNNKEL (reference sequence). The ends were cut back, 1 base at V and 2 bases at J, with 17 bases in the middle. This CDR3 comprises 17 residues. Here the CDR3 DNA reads TGTGCCAGCAGCCAAGGCAGGGAGCCCCCCCAGCAAGAGACCCAGTACTTC. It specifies CASSQGREPPQQETQYF.

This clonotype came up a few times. CDR3 in DNA: TGTGCCAGCAGCCCGGGATGGACGGTCTACGAGCAGTACTTC. It codes for CASSPGWTVYEQYF. The chain couples TRBV5-6 to TRBJ2-7, with TRBD2 as a possible D gene (5 bases). The V gene's germline CDR1 is SGHDT and CDR2 YYEEEE. V was clipped by 4 bases and J by 3 bases, with 14 bases between them. The CDR3 has 14 residues.

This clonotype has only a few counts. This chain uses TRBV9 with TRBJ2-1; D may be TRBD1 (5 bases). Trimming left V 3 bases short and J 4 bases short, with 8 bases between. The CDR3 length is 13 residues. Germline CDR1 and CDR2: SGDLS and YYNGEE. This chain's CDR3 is CASSEGMYNEQFF. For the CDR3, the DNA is TGTGCCAGCAGCGAGGGGATGTACAATGAGCAGTTCTTC.

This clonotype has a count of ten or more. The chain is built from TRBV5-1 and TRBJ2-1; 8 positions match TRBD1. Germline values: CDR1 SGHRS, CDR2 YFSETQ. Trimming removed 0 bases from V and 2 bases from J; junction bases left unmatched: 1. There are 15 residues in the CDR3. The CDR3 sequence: CASSLGQGPYNEQFF. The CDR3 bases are TGCGCCAGCAGCTTGGGACAGGGGCCCTACAATGAGCAGTTCTTC.

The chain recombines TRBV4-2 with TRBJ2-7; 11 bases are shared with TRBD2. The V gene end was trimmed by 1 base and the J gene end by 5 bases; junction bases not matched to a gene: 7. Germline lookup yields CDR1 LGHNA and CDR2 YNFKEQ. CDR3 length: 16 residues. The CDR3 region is CASSQGTSGSWDEQYF. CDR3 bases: TGTGCCAGCAGCCAAGGGACTAGCGGGTCTTGGGACGAGCAGTACTTC.

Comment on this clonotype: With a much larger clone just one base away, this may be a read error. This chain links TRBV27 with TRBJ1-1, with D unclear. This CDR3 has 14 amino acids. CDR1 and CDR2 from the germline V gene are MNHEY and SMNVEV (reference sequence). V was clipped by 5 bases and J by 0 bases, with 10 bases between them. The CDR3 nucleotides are TGTGCCAGCAGTCGTGCAGATGTGAACACTGAAGCTTTCTTT. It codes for CASSRADVNTEAFF.

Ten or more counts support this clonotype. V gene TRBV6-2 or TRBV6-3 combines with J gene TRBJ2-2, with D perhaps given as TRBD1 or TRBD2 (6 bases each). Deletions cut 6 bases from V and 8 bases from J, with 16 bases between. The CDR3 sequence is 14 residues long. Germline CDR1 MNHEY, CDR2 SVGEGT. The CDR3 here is CASRPGPGAGELFF. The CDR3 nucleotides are TGTGCCAGCAGGCCGGGACCGGGGGCTGGGGAGCTGTTTTTT.

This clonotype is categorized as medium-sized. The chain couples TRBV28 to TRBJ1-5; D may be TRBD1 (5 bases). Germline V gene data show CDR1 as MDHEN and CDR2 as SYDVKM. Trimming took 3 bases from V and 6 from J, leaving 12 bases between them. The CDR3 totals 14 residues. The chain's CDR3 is CASSLTARGQPQHF. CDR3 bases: TGTGCCAGCAGTTTGACAGCACGAGGTCAGCCCCAGCATTTT.

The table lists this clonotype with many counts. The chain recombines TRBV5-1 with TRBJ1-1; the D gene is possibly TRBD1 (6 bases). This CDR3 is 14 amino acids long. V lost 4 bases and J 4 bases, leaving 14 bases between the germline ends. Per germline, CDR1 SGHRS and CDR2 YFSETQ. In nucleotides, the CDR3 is TGCGCCAGCAGCGCACAGGGAAGGGGCACTGAAGCTTTCTTT. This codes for CASSAQGRGTEAFF.

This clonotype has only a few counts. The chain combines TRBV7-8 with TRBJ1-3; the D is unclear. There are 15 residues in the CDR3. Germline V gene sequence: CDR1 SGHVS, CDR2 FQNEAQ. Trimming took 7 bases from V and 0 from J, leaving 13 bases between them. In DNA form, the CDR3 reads TGTGCCAGCACGATTAGACTGAGCTCTGGAAACACCATATATTTT. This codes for CASTIRLSSGNTIYF.

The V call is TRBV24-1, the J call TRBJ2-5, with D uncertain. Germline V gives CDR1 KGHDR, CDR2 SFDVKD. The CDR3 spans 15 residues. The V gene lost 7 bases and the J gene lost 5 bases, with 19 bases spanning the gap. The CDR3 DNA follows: TGTGCCACCAGCACTACGGGTCCCCCGAGGGAGACCCAGTACTTC. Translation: CATSTTGPPRETQYF.

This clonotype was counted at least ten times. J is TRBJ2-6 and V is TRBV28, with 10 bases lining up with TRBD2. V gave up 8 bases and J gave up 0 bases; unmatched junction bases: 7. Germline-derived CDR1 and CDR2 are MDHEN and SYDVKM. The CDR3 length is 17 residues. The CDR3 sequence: CASELAGANSGANVLTF. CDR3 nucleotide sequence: TGTGCCAGCGAGCTAGCGGGAGCGAACTCTGGGGCCAACGTCCTGACTTTC.

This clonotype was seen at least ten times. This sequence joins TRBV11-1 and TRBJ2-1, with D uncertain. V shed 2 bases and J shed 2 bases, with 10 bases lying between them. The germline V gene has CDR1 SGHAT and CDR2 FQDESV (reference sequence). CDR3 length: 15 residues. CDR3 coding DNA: TGTGCCAGCAGCTTAAAAGTCCGGGCCTACAATGAGCAGTTCTTC. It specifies CASSLKVRAYNEQFF.

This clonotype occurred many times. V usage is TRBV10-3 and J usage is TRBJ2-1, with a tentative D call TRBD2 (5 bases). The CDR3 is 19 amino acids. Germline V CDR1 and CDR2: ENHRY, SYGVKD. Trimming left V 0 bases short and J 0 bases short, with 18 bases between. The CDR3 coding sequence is TGTGCCATCAGTGAGTCGACTCGGGGTAGCGTGAGCTCCTACAATGAGCAGTTCTTC. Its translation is CAISESTRGSVSSYNEQFF.

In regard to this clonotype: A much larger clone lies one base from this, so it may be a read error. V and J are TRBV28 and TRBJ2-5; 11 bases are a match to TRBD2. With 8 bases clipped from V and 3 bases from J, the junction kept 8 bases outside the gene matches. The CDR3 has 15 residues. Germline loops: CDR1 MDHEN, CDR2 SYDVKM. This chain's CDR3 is CASGISGRAKETQYF. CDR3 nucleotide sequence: TGTGCCAGCGGGATTAGCGGGAGGGCCAAAGAGACCCAGTACTTC. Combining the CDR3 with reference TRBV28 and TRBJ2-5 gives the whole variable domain DVKVTQSSRYLVKRTGEKVFLECVQDMDHENMFWYRQDPGLGLRLIYFSYDVKMKEKGDIPEGYSVSREKKERFSLILESASTNQTSMYLCASGISGRAKETQYFGPGTRLLVL.

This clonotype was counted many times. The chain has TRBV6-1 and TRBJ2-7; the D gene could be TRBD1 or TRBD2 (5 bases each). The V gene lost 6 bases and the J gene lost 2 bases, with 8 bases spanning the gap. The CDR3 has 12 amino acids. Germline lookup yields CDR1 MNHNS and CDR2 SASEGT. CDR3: CASSQGPYEQYF. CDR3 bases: TGTGCCAGCAGCCAGGGACCCTACGAGCAGTACTTC.

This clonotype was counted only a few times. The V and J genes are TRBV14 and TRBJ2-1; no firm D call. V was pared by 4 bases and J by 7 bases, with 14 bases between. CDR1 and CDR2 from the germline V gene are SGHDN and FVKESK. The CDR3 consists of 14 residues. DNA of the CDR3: TGTGCCAGCAGCCCGACCAGAGCTCTGAATGAGCAGTTCTTC. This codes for CASSPTRALNEQFF.

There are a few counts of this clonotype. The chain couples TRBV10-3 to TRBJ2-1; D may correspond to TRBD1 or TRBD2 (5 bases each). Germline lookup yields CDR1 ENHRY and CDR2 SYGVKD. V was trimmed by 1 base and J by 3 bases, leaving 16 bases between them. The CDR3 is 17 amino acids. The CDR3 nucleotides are TGTGCCATCAGTGAGTGGGGACCATCAGCAATCTACAATGAGCAGTTCTTC. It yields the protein CAISEWGPSAIYNEQFF.

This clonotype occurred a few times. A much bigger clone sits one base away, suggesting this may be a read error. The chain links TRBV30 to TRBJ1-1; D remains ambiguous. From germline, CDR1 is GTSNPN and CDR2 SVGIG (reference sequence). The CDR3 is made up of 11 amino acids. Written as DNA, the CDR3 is TGTGCCTGGCAGGAGAGGACTGGAGCTTTCTTT. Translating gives CAWQERTGAFF.

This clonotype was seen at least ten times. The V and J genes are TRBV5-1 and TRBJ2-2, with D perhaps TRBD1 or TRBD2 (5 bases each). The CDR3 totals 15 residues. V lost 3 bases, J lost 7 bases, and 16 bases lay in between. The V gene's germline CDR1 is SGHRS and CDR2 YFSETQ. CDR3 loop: CASSSVGRENGELFF. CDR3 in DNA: TGCGCCAGCAGCTCGGTGGGCAGGGAGAACGGGGAGCTGTTTTTT.